The 12 T cell receptor beta chains listed next were all sequenced from one sample in a study of blood T cell repertoires in COVID-19. This table comes from immunoSEQ multiplex PCR, and its TCRdb copy is limited to in-frame clones, with some not included. The sample records around 120,000 clones, approximately 80% being singletons. The sample was peripheral blood. The source of these receptors is a man between 65 and 85 years old with active or convalescent COVID-19.

CDR3 nucleotide sequence: TGTGCCAGCAGTGAGGGACAGGCGAACACTGAAGCTTTCTTT. It codes for CASSEGQANTEAFF. J is TRBJ1-1 and V is TRBV2; 8 bases map to TRBD1. CDR1 and CDR2 (germline): SNHLY, FYNNEI. Trimming removed 3 bases from V and 1 base from J; junction bases left unmatched: 1. This CDR3 has 14 amino acids.

The chain recombines TRBV20-1 with TRBJ2-7; 10 nucleotides line up with TRBD2. Looked up from germline, CDR1 is DFQATT and CDR2 is SNEGSKA (reference sequence). J was trimmed by 1 base and V by 3 bases; bases with no gene match: 6. The CDR3 loop spans 15 amino acids. Here the CDR3 reads CSASSSGSNSYEQYF. CDR3 bases: TGCAGTGCTAGTTCTAGCGGGAGTAATTCCTACGAGCAGTACTTC.

V and J are TRBV2 and TRBJ2-7, with D possibly matching TRBD1 (6 bases). Germline CDR1 is SNHLY and CDR2 is FYNNEI. The ends were cut back, 7 bases at V and 0 bases at J, with 7 bases in the middle. The length of the CDR3 is 12 residues. The CDR3 protein is CASKGVSYEQYF. CDR3 DNA: TGTGCCAGCAAGGGGGTCTCCTACGAGCAGTACTTC.

In DNA form, the CDR3 reads TGTGCCAGCAGCGCAGGGTCGAACACTGAAGCTTTCTTT. It yields the protein CASSAGSNTEAFF. This chain links TRBV3-1 (or the pseudogene TRBV3-2) with TRBJ1-1; a weak D match, TRBD1 (5 bases). V lost 5 bases, J lost 1 base, and 8 bases lay in between. This CDR3 contains 13 residues. Germline values: CDR1 LGHDT, CDR2 YNNKEL (reference sequence).

The V gene is TRBV11-2, the J gene TRBJ2-2, with 8 bases aligning to TRBD1. The V and J ends lost 0 bases and 5 bases, in that order; junction bases with no gene match: 2. This CDR3 region has 15 residues. Germline V lookup: CDR1 SGHAT, CDR2 FQNNGV. This chain's CDR3 is CASSLDNRGTGELFF. The CDR3 DNA reads TGTGCCAGCAGCTTAGACAACAGGGGGACCGGGGAGCTGTTTTTT.

The rearrangement uses TRBV9 and TRBJ2-7; 9 bases match TRBD1. Germline V gives CDR1 SGDLS, CDR2 YYNGEE. The length of the CDR3 is 16 residues. V trimming: 3 bases; J trimming: 5 bases; junction bases outside the gene matches: 12. CDR3 in amino acids: CASSAGQGLILDEQYF. The CDR3 region has the DNA TGTGCCAGCAGCGCCGGACAGGGGCTTATTCTGGACGAGCAGTACTTC.

The V and J genes are TRBV27 and TRBJ2-7, with no clear D. Germline V gives CDR1 MNHEY, CDR2 SMNVEV (reference sequence). Trimming took 4 bases from V and 3 from J, leaving 13 bases between them. The CDR3 runs to 14 residues. CDR3 in amino acids: CASSYTDRRYEQYF. DNA for the CDR3: TGTGCCAGCAGTTACACAGACCGACGCTACGAGCAGTACTTC.

This clone is a singleton in its sample. CDR3 amino acids: CASSLSLMYQETQYF. The CDR3 nucleotides are TGTGCCAGCAGCTTGTCACTGATGTACCAAGAGACCCAGTACTTC. This sequence joins TRBV5-6 and TRBJ2-5, with no clear D. The germline V and J ends were trimmed by 1 base and 0 bases, with 10 bases remaining between them. Germline CDR1 is SGHDT and CDR2 is YYEEEE. The CDR3 covers 15 residues.

The chain couples TRBV5-1 to TRBJ2-5; 8 bases agree with TRBD1. CDR1 is SGHRS and CDR2 is YFSETQ in the germline V gene. The CDR3 runs 15 residues. V lost 0 bases, J lost 4 bases, and 5 bases stayed unmatched. CDR3: CASSLEGQARETQYF. The DNA for the CDR3 is TGCGCCAGCAGCTTGGAGGGACAGGCGAGAGAGACCCAGTACTTC.

The CDR3 here is CASSSEDRGGHEQYF. The CDR3 DNA is TGCGCCAGCAGCTCGGAGGACAGGGGCGGTCACGAGCAGTACTTC. The chain is built from TRBV5-1 and TRBJ2-7, with TRBD1 matching 9 bases. The CDR3 covers 15 residues. Germline CDR1 SGHRS, CDR2 YFSETQ. V lost 3 bases and J lost 5; bases outside the gene matches: 9.

This clone occurred a few times. The chain joins TRBV6-5 to TRBJ2-7, with TRBD1 matching over 7 bases. The V gene end was trimmed by 6 bases and the J gene end by 5 bases; junction bases not matched to a gene: 4. The CDR3 covers 12 residues. Germline CDR1 MNHEY, CDR2 SVGAGI. The DNA of the CDR3 is TGTGCCAGCAGATCACAGGGGAACGAGCAGTACTTC. Its translation: CASRSQGNEQYF.

This clone came up once. The V and J genes are TRBV9 and TRBJ2-3; 9 nucleotides line up with TRBD1. CDR1 and CDR2 from the germline V gene are SGDLS and YYNGEE. The CDR3 contains 18 residues. The trim removed 0 bases at V and 0 bases at J, leaving 8 bases unmatched. This chain's CDR3 is CASSVGGAQGASTDTQYF. CDR3 DNA sequence: TGTGCCAGCAGCGTAGGGGGGGCACAGGGGGCTAGCACAGATACGCAGTATTTT.